Listed below are T cell receptor beta chains from one sample, sequenced in a study of blood T cell repertoires in COVID-19. Assay: immunoSEQ multiplex PCR; the TCRdb copy retains only in-frame clones and omits some. In the table there are 200,000 or so clones, approximately 80% of which are singletons. Sequencing input: peripheral blood. The receptors stem from a human donor with acute or convalescent COVID-19. The donor label of this sample is uncertain. CDR3s include the opening cysteine and the closing phenylalanine or tryptophan. The order of the fields is V gene, D gene, J gene, clone size, CDR3 protein, CDR3 DNA. A D gene is named only where the DNA matches it firmly. Not all rows give a size; the values are once, few, many and, for expanded clones, a class.

TRBV6-5	NA	TRBJ1-3	NA	CASSYSSQRGNTIYF	TGTGCCAGCAGTTACTCGAGTCAGCGGGGAAACACCATATATTTT
TRBV7-7	NA	TRBJ2-5	NA	CASSPQGETQYF	TGTGCCAGCAGTCCCCAGGGGGAGACCCAGTACTTC
TRBV7-2	NA	TRBJ2-7	NA	CASSLSSIGEQYF	TGTGCCAGCAGCTTAAGCTCGATCGGCGAGCAGTACTTC
TRBV5-1	NA	TRBJ2-2	NA	CASSLARLDATNTGELFF	TGCGCCAGCAGCTTGGCGCGACTAGACGCGACGAACACCGGGGAGCTGTTTTTT
TRBV29-1	TRBD1	TRBJ2-6	NA	CSVEDLRDRRSGANVLTF	TGCAGCGTTGAAGATCTCCGGGACAGGAGATCTGGGGCCAACGTCCTGACTTTC
TRBV14	NA	TRBJ2-6	NA	CASSQSRASGANVLTF	TGTGCCAGCAGCCAATCCAGGGCCTCTGGGGCCAACGTCCTGACTTTC
TRBV6-5	NA	TRBJ1-1	NA	CASSRQGDTEAFF	TGTGCCAGCAGCCGGCAGGGTGACACTGAAGCTTTCTTT
TRBV7-9	NA	TRBJ2-1	NA	CASSLTGNEQFF	TGTGCCAGCAGCTTAACGGGTAATGAGCAGTTCTTC
TRBV28	NA	TRBJ1-6	NA	CASSRRQNNSPLHF	TGTGCCAGCAGCCGCCGACAGAATAATTCACCCCTCCACTTT
TRBV4-2	TRBD2	TRBJ2-3	NA	CASSLGNSGSSTDTQYF	TGTGCCAGCAGCCTAGGTAATAGCGGGAGTAGCACAGATACGCAGTATTTT
TRBV30	NA	TRBJ1-1	NA	CAWSYTVNTEAFF	TGTGCCTGGAGTTATACAGTGAACACTGAAGCTTTCTTT
TRBV29-1	NA	TRBJ2-1	NA	CSVEGPTSLEQFF	TGCAGCGTTGAAGGCCCGACTAGTTTGGAGCAGTTCTTC
TRBV6-6	NA	TRBJ2-7	NA	CASSYSGQGLHEQYF	TGTGCCAGCAGTTACTCGGGGCAGGGGCTTCACGAGCAGTACTTC
TRBV6-5	TRBD2	TRBJ2-7	NA	CASSSLGLAFEQYF	TGTGCCAGCAGTTCCTTGGGACTAGCGTTCGAGCAGTACTTC
TRBV3-1/TRBV3-2	TRBD2	TRBJ2-7	NA	CASSHVGGVSEQYF	TGTGCCAGCAGCCACGTGGGAGGGGTCTCCGAGCAGTACTTC
TRBV7-8	TRBD1	TRBJ2-4	NA	CASSWGTGNIQYF	TGTGCCAGCAGCTGGGGGACAGGGAACATTCAGTACTTC
TRBV7-9	TRBD2	TRBJ2-1	few	CASSLARLAGEVLDEQFF	TGTGCCAGCAGCTTAGCACGGCTAGCGGGAGAAGTATTGGATGAGCAGTTCTTC
TRBV24-1	TRBD1	TRBJ2-3	NA	CATSDLGGTGTDTQYF	TGTGCCACCAGTGACCTGGGGGGGACAGGGACAGATACGCAGTATTTT
TRBV12-3/TRBV12-4	TRBD1	TRBJ1-1	NA	CASRGQADTEAFF	TGTGCCAGCAGGGGACAGGCGGACACTGAAGCTTTCTTT
TRBV18	TRBD2	TRBJ2-5	NA	CASSPPKREGRETQYF	TGTGCCAGCTCACCACCGAAGCGGGAGGGCCGCGAGACCCAGTACTTC
TRBV7-3	TRBD2	TRBJ2-1	NA	CASSPGLAGVGNEQFF	TGTGCCAGCAGCCCGGGACTAGCGGGAGTTGGCAATGAGCAGTTCTTC
TRBV28	TRBD1	TRBJ1-6	NA	CASSPWTGDSYNSPLHF	TGTGCCAGCAGTCCTTGGACAGGGGACTCCTATAATTCACCCCTCCACTTT
TRBV7-9	TRBD1	TRBJ2-7	NA	CASSLRAGGMDEQYF	TGTGCCAGCAGCTTACGGGCAGGGGGTATGGACGAGCAGTACTTC
TRBV7-9	NA	TRBJ1-5	NA	CASSFTGINQPQHF	TGTGCCAGCAGCTTCACAGGGATTAATCAGCCCCAGCATTTT
TRBV9	TRBD2	TRBJ2-5	NA	CASSVDSGRMETQYF	TGTGCCAGCAGCGTAGATAGCGGGAGGATGGAGACCCAGTACTTC
TRBV4-3	TRBD1	TRBJ1-4	NA	CASSYQGEAGEKLFF	TGCGCCAGCAGCTATCAGGGGGAGGCGGGAGAAAAACTGTTTTTT
TRBV25-1	NA	TRBJ1-2	NA	CASSEGRLYTF	TGTGCCAGCAGTGAAGGCAGATTGTACACCTTC
TRBV2	TRBD1	TRBJ2-1	NA	CASSEATFPGQGWHNEQFF	TGTGCCAGCAGTGAAGCCACTTTTCCGGGACAGGGGTGGCACAATGAGCAGTTCTTC
TRBV7-9	TRBD1	TRBJ2-4	NA	CASSTQGVDIQYF	TGTGCCAGCAGCACCCAGGGGGTGGACATTCAGTACTTC
TRBV7-6	TRBD1	TRBJ1-2	NA	CASSLQGDYGYTF	TGTGCCAGCAGCTTACAGGGGGACTATGGCTACACCTTC
TRBV7-9	TRBD1	TRBJ1-4	NA	CASSSRTGRGEKLFF	TGTGCCAGCAGCTCCCGGACAGGGAGAGGTGAAAAACTGTTTTTT
TRBV30	NA	TRBJ2-7	NA	CAWSVGTVYEQYF	TGTGCCTGGAGTGTGGGGACTGTCTACGAGCAGTACTTC
TRBV18	NA	TRBJ2-2	NA	CASSPPQSLNTGELFF	TGTGCCAGCTCACCACCTCAGTCTTTGAACACCGGGGAGCTGTTTTTT
TRBV6-6	TRBD2	TRBJ2-3	NA	CASSTPPSGSVGTQYF	TGTGCCAGCAGTACCCCCCCTAGCGGGAGTGTGGGTACGCAGTATTTT
TRBV6-5	TRBD1	TRBJ2-7	once	CASSRDRGLREQYF	TGTGCCAGCAGCCGGGACAGGGGGCTGCGCGAGCAGTACTTC
TRBV5-1	NA	TRBJ1-1	NA	CASSLYNHNTEAFF	TGCGCCAGCAGCTTGTACAACCACAACACTGAAGCTTTCTTT
TRBV19	NA	TRBJ2-7	few	CASSIIQGSYEQYF	TGTGCCAGTAGTATAATACAGGGTTCCTACGAGCAGTACTTC
TRBV12-3/TRBV12-4	NA	TRBJ1-1	NA	CASSLGAGEAFF	TGTGCCAGCAGTTTAGGGGCCGGTGAAGCTTTCTTT
TRBV19	NA	TRBJ2-7	NA	CASSKDSPHEQYF	TGTGCCAGTAGCAAGGACAGTCCCCACGAGCAGTACTTC
TRBV7-9	NA	TRBJ2-7	NA	CASSWGAGSYEQYF	TGTGCCAGCAGCTGGGGAGCGGGCTCCTACGAGCAGTACTTC
TRBV5-1	NA	TRBJ2-5	NA	CASSFADMYQETQYF	TGCGCCAGCAGCTTTGCGGACATGTACCAAGAGACCCAGTACTTC
TRBV6-4	TRBD2	TRBJ2-3	NA	CASGLAGGQSSTSTDTQYF	TGTGCCAGCGGGCTGGCGGGAGGACAATCTTCAACTAGCACAGATACGCAGTATTTT
TRBV30	TRBD1	TRBJ1-4	few	CAWRPYRGDSEKLFF	TGTGCCTGGAGACCCTACAGGGGGGACAGTGAAAAACTGTTTTTT
TRBV6-1	TRBD2	TRBJ2-1	NA	CASSETSGGNEQFF	TGTGCCAGCAGTGAGACTAGCGGGGGCAATGAGCAGTTCTTC
TRBV12-3/TRBV12-4	NA	TRBJ1-5	NA	CASSFAGHQPQHF	TGTGCCAGCAGTTTCGCAGGGCATCAGCCCCAGCATTTT
TRBV9	NA	TRBJ1-3	NA	CASSPDPGTPNTIYF	TGTGCCAGCAGCCCCGACCCCGGGACACCAAACACCATATATTTT
TRBV6-5	NA	TRBJ2-7	NA	CASSYGGVGPYEQYF	TGTGCCAGCAGTTACGGCGGGGTAGGCCCCTACGAGCAGTACTTC
TRBV25-1	NA	TRBJ2-7	NA	CASSGPGIFTEQYF	TGTGCCAGCAGTGGGCCCGGGATTTTCACCGAGCAGTACTTC
TRBV7-3	NA	TRBJ2-5	once	CASSLGGSIGTQYF	TGTGCCAGCAGCTTAGGGGGGAGCATAGGGACCCAGTACTTC
TRBV7-9	NA	TRBJ2-1	once	CASSLDPSGQQFF	TGTGCCAGCAGCTTAGATCCAAGCGGGCAGCAGTTCTTC
TRBV13	NA	TRBJ2-2	NA	CASSPRGGGELFF	TGTGCCAGCAGCCCTCGGGGTGGCGGGGAGCTGTTTTTT
TRBV29-1	TRBD2	TRBJ2-3	NA	CSVVFERGSTDTQYF	TGCAGCGTTGTTTTCGAGCGGGGTAGCACAGATACGCAGTATTTT
TRBV9	NA	TRBJ2-1	NA	CASSVTRGSYNEQFF	TGTGCCAGCAGCGTAACCCGGGGCTCCTACAATGAGCAGTTCTTC